This T cell receptor beta chain was recorded in a study of blood T cells in healthy people across ages. This CDR3 contains 15 residues. V was cut by 5 bases and J by 1 base, with 11 bases left in between. Germline assignment: CDR1 MNHEY and CDR2 SMNVEV (reference sequence). In the case of this clonotype: Its antigen remains unidentified.

Study outcomes and limitations: The recorded TCR beta diversity per million T cells decreased in a roughly linear manner with age. Relative to aged donors, long-lived donors carried more naive CD4+ cells and displayed higher diversity.

With a J-beta primer mix and a sample-barcoded 5' primer, a second PCR ran about 7 to 12 cycles. Per sample, CDR3-containing paired-end reads numbered at least 2.5 million. MiXCR, run by TCRdb on the 5' RACE reads, gives a single entry per CDR3 protein. The profile shows some 560,000 distinct CDR3 sequences, about a quarter of them singletons. These sequences were also reported in another study, on T cells of mothers and their children. That study reports: Healthy Caucasian mothers, a few in number, and their six children were the donors.

This clonotype originated in a boy aged 2-15 years in good health. V is TRBV27 and J is TRBJ2-2; no reliable D call. The sequenced sample consisted of blood. The CDR3 region is CASSPSLKNTGELFF. CDR3 bases: TGTGCCAGCAGTCCGAGCCTGAAGAACACCGGGGAGCTGTTTTTT.